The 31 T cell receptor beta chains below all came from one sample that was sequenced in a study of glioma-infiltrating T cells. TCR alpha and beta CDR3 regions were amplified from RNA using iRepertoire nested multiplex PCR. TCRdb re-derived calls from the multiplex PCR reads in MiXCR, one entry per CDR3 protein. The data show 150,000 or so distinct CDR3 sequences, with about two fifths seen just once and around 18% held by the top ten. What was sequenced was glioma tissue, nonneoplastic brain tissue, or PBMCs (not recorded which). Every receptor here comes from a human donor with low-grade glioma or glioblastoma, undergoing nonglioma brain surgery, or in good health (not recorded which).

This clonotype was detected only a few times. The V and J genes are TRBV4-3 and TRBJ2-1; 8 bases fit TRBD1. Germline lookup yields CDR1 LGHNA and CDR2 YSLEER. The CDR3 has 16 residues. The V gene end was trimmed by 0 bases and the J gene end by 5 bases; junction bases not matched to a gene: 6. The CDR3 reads CASSQDLGQGHNEQFF. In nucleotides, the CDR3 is TGCGCCAGCAGCCAAGATTTAGGACAGGGCCACAATGAGCAGTTCTTC.

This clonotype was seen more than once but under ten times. The CDR3 sequence: CASSQDLGRQPQHF. CDR3 DNA: TGCGCCAGCAGCCAAGATCTGGGACGGCAGCCCCAGCATTTT. The chain joins TRBV4-1 to TRBJ1-5, with a weak D call TRBD1 (5 bases). V was trimmed by 0 bases and J by 7 bases, leaving 10 bases between them. Germline V CDR1 and CDR2: MGHRA, YSYEKL. The CDR3 extends over 14 amino acids.

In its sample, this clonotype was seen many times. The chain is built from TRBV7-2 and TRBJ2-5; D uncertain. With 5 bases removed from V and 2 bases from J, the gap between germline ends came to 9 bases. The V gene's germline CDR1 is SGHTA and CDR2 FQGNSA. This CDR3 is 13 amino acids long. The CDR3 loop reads CASSLGLQETQYF. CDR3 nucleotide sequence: TGTGCCAGCAGCCTCGGATTGCAAGAGACCCAGTACTTC.

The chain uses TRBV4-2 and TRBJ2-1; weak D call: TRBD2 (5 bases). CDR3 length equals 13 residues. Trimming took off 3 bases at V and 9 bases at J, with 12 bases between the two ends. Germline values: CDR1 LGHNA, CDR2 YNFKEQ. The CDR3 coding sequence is TGTGCCAGCAGCCAGGTACTAGGGAGTGAGCAGTTCTTC. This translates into CASSQVLGSEQFF.

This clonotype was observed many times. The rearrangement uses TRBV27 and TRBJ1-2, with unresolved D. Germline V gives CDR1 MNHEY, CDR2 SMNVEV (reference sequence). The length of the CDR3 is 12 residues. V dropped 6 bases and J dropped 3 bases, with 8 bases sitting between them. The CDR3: CASRNRDYGYTF. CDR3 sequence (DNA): TGTGCCAGCAGAAACCGGGACTATGGCTACACCTTC.

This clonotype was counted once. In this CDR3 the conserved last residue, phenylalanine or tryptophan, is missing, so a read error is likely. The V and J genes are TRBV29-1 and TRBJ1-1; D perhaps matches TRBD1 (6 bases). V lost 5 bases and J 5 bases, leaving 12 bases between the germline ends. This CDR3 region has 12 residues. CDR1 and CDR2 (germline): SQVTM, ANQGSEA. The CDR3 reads CSVMGGATEAFL. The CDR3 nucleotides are TGCAGCGTTATGGGGGGCGCTACTGAAGCTTTCCTT.

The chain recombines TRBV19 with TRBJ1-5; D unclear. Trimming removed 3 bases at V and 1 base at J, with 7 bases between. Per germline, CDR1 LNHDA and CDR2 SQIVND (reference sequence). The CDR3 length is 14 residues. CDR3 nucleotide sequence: TGTGCCAGTAGTATCGTGTCCAGCAATCAGCCCCAGCATTTT. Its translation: CASSIVSSNQPQHF.

The CDR3 here is CASSRGRGNTIYF. Here the CDR3 DNA reads TGTGCCAGCAGCAGGGGTAGGGGAAACACCATATATTTT. The rearrangement links TRBV6-2 or TRBV6-3 to TRBJ1-3, with a possible D match to TRBD1 (6 bases). Germline V gene lookup returns CDR1 MNHEY and CDR2 SVGEGT. V lost 6 bases, J lost 4 bases, and 10 bases lay in between. This CDR3 has 13 residues.

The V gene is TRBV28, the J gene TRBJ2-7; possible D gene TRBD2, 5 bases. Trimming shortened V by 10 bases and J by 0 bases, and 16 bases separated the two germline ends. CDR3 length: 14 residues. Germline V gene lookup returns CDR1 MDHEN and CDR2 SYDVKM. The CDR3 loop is CATGVVSSSYEQYF. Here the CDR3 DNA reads TGTGCCACCGGGGTAGTCTCGAGCTCCTACGAGCAGTACTTC.

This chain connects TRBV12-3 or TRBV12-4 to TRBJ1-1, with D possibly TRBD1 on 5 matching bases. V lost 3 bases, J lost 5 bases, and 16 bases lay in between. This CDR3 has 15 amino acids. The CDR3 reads CASSLLGTGRTEAFF. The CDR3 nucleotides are TGTGCCAGCAGTTTGCTGGGGACGGGGAGGACTGAAGCTTTCTTT.

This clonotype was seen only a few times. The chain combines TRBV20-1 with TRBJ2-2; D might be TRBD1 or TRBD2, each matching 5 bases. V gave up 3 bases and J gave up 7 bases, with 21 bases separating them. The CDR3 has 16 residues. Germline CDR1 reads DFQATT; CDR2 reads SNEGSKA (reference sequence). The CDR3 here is CSARFPGRGSFGELFF. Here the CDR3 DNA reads TGCAGTGCTAGGTTCCCGGGCCGGGGCTCTTTCGGGGAGCTGTTTTTT.

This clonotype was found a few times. The CDR3 nucleotides read TGTGCCAGCAGTAAGGGGGGACTAGCCTCCTACAATGAGCAGTTCTTC. It specifies CASSKGGLASYNEQFF. The chain combines TRBV6-1 with TRBJ2-1; 9 bases map to TRBD2. From germline, CDR1 is MNHNS and CDR2 SASEGT. The CDR3 covers 16 residues. The trim removed 5 bases at V and 0 bases at J, leaving 5 bases unmatched.

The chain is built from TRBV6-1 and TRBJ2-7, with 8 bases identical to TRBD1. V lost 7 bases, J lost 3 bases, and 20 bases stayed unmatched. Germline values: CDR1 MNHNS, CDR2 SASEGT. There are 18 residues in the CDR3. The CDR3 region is CASTLRATRTGLNYEQYF. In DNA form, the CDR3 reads TGTGCCAGCACTCTCAGGGCGACAAGGACAGGGCTTAACTACGAGCAGTACTTC.

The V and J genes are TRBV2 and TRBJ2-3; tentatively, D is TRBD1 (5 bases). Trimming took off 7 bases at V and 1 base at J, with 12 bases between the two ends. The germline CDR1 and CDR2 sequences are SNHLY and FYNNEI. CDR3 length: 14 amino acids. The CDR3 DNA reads TGTGCCAGCACTCCCGGCAGGGGCACAGATACGCAGTATTTT. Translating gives CASTPGRGTDTQYF. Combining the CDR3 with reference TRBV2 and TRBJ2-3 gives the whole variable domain EPEVTQTPSHQVTQMGQEVILRCVPISNHLYFYWYRQILGQKVEFLVSFYNNEISEKSEIFDDQFSVERPDGSNFTLKIRSTKLEDSAMYFCASTPGRGTDTQYFGPGTRLTVL.

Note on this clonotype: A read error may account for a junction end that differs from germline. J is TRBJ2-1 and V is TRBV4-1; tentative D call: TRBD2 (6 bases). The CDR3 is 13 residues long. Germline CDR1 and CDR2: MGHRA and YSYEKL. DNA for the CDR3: TGCGCCAGCGGCCAAGTAGCGGACAATGAGCAGTTCTTC. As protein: CASGQVADNEQFF.

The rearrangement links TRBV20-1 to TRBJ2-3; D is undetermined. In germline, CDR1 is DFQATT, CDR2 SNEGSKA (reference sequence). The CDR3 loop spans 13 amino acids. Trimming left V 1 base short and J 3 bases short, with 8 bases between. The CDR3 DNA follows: TGCAGTGCTAGAGCTTACAGTACAGATACGCAGTATTTT. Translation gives CSARAYSTDTQYF.

The CDR3 loop is CASSQDFNEKLFF. The CDR3 bases are TGTGCCAGCAGCCAAGATTTCAATGAAAAACTGTTTTTT. The V gene is TRBV4-2, the J gene TRBJ1-4; no reliable D call. The length of the CDR3 is 13 residues. Germline CDR1 and CDR2: LGHNA and YNFKEQ. Trimming stripped 0 bases from V and 5 bases from J, with 4 bases between.

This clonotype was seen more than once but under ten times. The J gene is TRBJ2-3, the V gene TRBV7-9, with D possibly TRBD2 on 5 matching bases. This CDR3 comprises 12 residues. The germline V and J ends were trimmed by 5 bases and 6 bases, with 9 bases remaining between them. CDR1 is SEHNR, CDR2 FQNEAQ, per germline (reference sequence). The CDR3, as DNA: TGTGCCAGCAGCCCTTCGGGGGATACGCAGTATTTT. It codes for CASSPSGDTQYF.

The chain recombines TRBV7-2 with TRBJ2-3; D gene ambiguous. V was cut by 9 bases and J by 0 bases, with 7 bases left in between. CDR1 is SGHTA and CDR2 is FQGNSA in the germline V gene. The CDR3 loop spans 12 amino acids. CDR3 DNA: TGTACCAGTTCCATAAGCACAGATACGCAGTATTTT. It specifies CTSSISTDTQYF.

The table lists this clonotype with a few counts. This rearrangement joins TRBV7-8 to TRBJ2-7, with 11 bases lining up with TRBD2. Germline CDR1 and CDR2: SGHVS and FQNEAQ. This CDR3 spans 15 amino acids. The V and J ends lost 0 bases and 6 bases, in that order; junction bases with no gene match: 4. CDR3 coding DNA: TGTGCCAGCAGCTTAGCGACTAGCGGGGCTCTCGAGCAGTACTTC. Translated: CASSLATSGALEQYF.

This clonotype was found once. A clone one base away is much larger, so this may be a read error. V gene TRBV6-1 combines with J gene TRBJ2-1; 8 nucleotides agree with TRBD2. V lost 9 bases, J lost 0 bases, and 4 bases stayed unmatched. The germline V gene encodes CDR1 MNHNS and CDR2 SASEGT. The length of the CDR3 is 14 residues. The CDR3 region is CASNGGGSYNEQFF. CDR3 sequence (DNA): TGTGCCAGTAACGGGGGGGGCTCCTACAATGAGCAGTTCTTC.

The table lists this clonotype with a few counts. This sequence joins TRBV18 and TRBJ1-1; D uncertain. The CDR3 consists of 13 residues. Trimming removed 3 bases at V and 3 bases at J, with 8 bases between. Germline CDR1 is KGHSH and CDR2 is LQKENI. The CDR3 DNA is TGTGCCAGCTCACCGGTCTTCGACACTGAAGCTTTCTTT. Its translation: CASSPVFDTEAFF. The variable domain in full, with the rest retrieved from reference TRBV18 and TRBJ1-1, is NAGVMQNPRHLVRRRGQEARLRCSPMKGHSHVYWYRQLPEEGLKFMVYLQKENIIDESGMPKERFSAEFPKEGPSILRIQQVVRGDSAAYFCASSPVFDTEAFFGQGTRLTVV.

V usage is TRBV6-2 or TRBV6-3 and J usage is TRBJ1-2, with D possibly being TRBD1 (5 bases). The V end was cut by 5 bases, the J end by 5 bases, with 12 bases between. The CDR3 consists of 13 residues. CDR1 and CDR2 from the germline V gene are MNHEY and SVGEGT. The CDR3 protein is CASSRDGGYGYTF. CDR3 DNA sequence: TGTGCCAGCAGTCGAGACGGGGGATATGGCTACACCTTC.

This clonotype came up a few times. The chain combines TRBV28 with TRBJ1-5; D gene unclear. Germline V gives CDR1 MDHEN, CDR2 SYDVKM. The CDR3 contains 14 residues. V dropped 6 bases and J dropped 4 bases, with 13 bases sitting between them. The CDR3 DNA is TGTGCCAGCAGCCCCGGGATCAAGAATCAGCCCCAGCATTTT. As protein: CASSPGIKNQPQHF.

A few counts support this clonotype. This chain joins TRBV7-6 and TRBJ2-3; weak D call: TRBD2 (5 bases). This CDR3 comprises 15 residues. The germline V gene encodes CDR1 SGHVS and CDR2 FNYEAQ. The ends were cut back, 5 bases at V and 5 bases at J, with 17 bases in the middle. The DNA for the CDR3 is TGTGCCAGCAGCCCTACTCCCAGCGCGGGAGATACGCAGTATTTT. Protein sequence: CASSPTPSAGDTQYF.

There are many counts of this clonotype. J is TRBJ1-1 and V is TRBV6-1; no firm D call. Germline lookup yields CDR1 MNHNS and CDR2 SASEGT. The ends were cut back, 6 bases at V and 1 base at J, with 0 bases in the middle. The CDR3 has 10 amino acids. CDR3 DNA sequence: TGTGCCAGCAGGAACACTGAAGCTTTCTTT. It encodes CASRNTEAFF.

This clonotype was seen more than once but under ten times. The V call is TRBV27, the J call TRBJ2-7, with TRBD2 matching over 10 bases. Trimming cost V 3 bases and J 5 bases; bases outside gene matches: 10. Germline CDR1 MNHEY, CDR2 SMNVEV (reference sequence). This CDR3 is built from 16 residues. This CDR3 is CASSFTPAGGHNEQYF. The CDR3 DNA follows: TGTGCCAGCAGTTTTACTCCAGCGGGGGGGCACAACGAGCAGTACTTC.

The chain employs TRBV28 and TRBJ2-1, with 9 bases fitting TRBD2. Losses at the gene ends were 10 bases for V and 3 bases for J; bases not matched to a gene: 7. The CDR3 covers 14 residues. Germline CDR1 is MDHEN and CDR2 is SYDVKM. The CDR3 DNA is TGTGCCACCTATCTAGCGGGACTCTACAATGAGCAGTTCTTC. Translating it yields CATYLAGLYNEQFF. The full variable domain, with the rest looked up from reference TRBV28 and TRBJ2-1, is DVKVTQSSRYLVKRTGEKVFLECVQDMDHENMFWYRQDPGLGLRLIYFSYDVKMKEKGDIPEGYSVSREKKERFSLILESASTNQTSMYLCATYLAGLYNEQFFGPGTRLTVL.

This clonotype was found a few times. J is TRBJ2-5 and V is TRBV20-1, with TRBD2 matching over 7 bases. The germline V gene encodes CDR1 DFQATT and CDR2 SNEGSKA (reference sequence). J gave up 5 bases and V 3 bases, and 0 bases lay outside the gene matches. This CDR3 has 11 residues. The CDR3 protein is CSARGGETQYF. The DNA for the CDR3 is TGCAGTGCTAGGGGAGGGGAGACCCAGTACTTC.

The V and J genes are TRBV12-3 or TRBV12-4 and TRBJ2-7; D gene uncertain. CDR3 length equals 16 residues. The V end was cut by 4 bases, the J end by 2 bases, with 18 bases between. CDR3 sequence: CASSYTPVKAAYEQYF. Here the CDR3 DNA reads TGTGCCAGCAGTTACACTCCGGTAAAGGCAGCCTACGAGCAGTACTTC.

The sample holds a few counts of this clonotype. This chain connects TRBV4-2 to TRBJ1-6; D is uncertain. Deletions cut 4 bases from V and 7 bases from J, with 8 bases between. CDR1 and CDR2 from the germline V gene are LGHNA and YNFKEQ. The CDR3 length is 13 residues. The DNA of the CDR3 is TGTGCCAGCAGCCCTGGCGTGAATTCACCCCTCCACTTT. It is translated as CASSPGVNSPLHF.